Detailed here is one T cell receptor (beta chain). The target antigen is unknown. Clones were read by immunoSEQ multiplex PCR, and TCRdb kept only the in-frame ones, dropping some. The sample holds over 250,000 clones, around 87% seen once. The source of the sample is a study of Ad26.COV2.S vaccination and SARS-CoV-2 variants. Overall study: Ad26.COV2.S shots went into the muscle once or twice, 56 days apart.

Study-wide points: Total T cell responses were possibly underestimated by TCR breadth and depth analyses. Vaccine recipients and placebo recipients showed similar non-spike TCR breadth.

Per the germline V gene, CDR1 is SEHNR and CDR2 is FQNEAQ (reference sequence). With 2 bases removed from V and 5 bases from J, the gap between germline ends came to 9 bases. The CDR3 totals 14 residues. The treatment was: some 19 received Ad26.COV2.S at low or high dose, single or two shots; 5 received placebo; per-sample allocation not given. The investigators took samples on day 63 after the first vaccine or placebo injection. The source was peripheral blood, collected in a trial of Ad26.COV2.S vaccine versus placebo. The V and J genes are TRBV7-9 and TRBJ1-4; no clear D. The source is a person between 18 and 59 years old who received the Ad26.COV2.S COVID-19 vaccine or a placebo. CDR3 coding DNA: TGTGCCAGCAGCTTAAGGCAGCAGAATGAAAAACTGTTTTTT. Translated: CASSLRQQNEKLFF.